This entry features one T cell receptor beta chain sequence. Measured with immunoSEQ multiplex PCR; TCRdb has only the in-frame clones, and not every one. The sample carries fewer than 20,000 clones, around 87% recorded once. This sample is drawn from a study of blood T cell repertoires in COVID-19. Sequencing was performed on peripheral blood. The origin of this receptor is a human donor in a cohort sampled during active COVID-19.

Here the CDR3 DNA reads TGCGCCAGCAGTGAGAGGACAGGGAACAATGAGCAGTTCTTC. The encoded protein is CASSERTGNNEQFF. The chain recombines TRBV10-1 with TRBJ2-1, with 8 bases fitting TRBD1. The CDR3 extends over 14 amino acids. Germline CDR1 and CDR2: WNHNN and SYGVQD (reference sequence). The V gene end was trimmed by 2 bases and the J gene end by 5 bases; junction bases not matched to a gene: 2.